This section outlines one T cell receptor beta chain sequence together with its context. Using immunoSEQ multiplex PCR, the repertoire was profiled, and TCRdb retains in-frame clones only, with some absent. The sample carries fewer than 350,000 clones, roughly 88% recorded once. Enrolled through a virtual design, the participants were between about 18 and 100 years of age and came from about two dozen US areas. Cohort placement rested on clinical history that participants reported themselves. The entry originates in a study of blood T cell repertoires in COVID-19. Across the whole study: Spain, Italy and the United States supplied samples that represented acute and convalescent COVID-19.

Trimming shortened V by 3 bases and J by 5 bases, and 12 bases separated the two germline ends. Germline values: CDR1 DFQATT, CDR2 SNEGSKA (reference sequence). The CDR3 length is 13 residues. This receptor was identified in a middle-aged woman with acute COVID-19. The specimen sequenced was PBMCs or T cells enriched from blood (not recorded which). V and J are TRBV20-1 and TRBJ2-3; TRBD2 might be the D (5 bases). The CDR3 spells CSASVSERDTQYF. CDR3 nucleotides: TGCAGTGCTAGTGTTAGCGAGAGAGATACGCAGTATTTT.